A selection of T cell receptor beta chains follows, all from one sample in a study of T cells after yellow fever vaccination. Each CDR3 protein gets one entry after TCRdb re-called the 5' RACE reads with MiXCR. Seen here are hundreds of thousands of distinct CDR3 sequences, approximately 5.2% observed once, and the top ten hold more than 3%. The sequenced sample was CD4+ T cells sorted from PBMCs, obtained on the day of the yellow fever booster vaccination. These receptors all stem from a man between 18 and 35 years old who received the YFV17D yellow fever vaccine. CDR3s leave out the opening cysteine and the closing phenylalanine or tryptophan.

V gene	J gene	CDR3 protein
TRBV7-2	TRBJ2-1	ASSLSGGAPSGTSYSLGQF
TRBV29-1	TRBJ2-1	SVPNGRGLPSSYNEQF
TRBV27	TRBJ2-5	ASSLSYRGMAQETQY
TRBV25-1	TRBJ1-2	ASSEFGGWYNYGYT
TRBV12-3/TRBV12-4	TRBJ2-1	ASDGGLSYNEQF
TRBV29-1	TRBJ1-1	SVDHAGDKAF
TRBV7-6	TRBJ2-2	ASSLVWAGNTGELF
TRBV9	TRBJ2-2	ASRVGGSTGELF
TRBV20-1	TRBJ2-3	SAYHPAKWRNTQY
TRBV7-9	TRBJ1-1	ASSRKSTTEAF
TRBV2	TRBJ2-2	ASREPGELF
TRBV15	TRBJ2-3	ATSIPRGRAGADTQY
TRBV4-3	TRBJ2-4	ASSHRRWDIQY
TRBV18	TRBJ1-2	ASSPRTGQNGYT
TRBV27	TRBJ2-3	ASSFSSGGNTQY
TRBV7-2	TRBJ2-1	ASSKDNSGGAEDEQF
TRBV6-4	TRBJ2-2	ASSDQPGHTGELF
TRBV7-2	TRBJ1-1	ASRRQAEAF
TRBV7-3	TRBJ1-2	ASSFTGGDGYT
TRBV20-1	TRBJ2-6	SARQGPAGANVLT
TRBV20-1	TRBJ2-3	SARRAGGRADTQY
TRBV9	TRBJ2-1	ASSARGEQF
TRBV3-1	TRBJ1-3	ASSQSFSARSGNTIY
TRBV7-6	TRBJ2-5	ASSPVSFAETQY
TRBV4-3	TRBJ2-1	ASSTRTGRQQF
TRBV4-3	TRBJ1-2	ASSQEDSVNYGYT
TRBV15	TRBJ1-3	ATSRDRISGNTIY
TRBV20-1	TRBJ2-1	SARDRLRSGGHSEQF
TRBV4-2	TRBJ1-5	ASSQSTGSYQPQH
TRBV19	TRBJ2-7	ASSTPGLAGDYEQY
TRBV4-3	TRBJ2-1	ASSQSPMAGQF
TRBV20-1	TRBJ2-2	SARRLRGITGELF
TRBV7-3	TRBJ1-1	ASSSGQQNTEAF
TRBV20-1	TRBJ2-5	SAREFRKETQY
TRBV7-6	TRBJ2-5	ASSLPAGEPETQY
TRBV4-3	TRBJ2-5	ASSQSRVSETQY
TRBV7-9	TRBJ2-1	ASSAIRDKQYNEQF
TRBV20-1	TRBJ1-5	SARHGGSLNQPQH
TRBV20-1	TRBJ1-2	SARIYYGYT
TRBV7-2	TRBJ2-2	ASSYRGQALGELF
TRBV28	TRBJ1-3	ASSQTVPHTIY
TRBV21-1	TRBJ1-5	ASSKLGPARTGLICNQPQH
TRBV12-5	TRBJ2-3	ASGSNRDDRQY
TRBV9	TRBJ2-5	ASTPDPLAGWETQY
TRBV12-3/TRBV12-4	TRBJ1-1	ASSANRAWGAEAF